This T cell receptor (beta chain) was identified during a study of control samples from healthy donors and cancer patients. Generated by immunoSEQ multiplex PCR, the TCRdb table keeps only in-frame clones and is missing some. This table holds around 94,000 clones, 92% found once. V gave up 6 bases and J gave up 4 bases, with 19 bases separating them. Germline CDR1 LGHDT, CDR2 YNNKEL (reference sequence). CDR3 length: 15 amino acids. The specimen sequenced was blood. The rearrangement uses TRBV3-1 (or the pseudogene TRBV3-2) and TRBJ2-7, with TRBD2 as a possible D gene (6 bases). The sequence was obtained from a woman aged 18-35 years in good health. In DNA form, the CDR3 reads TGTGCCAGCAGAAGAGGGGACTTTACACGGTACGAGCAGTACTTC. Translated, it gives CASRRGDFTRYEQYF.